This passage covers 24 T cell receptor beta chains from one sample sequenced in a study of blood T cells in healthy people across ages. Then a second PCR, running roughly 7 to 11 cycles, was carried out with a sample-barcoded 5' primer and a J-beta primer mix. TCRdb fed the 5' RACE reads into MiXCR, producing one record per CDR3 protein. The repertoire holds about 540,000 distinct CDR3 sequences, with more than 20% as singletons. A further study also used this sample, focusing on T cells of mothers and their children.

Source material: blood. These receptors all come from a boy aged 5-17 years in good health.

DNA for the CDR3: TGTGCCAGCAGCCCAAGACTAGCGGGGGGCCGCATCGAGCAGTACTTC. It encodes CASSPRLAGGRIEQYF. This chain connects TRBV28 to TRBJ2-7; TRBD2 matches at 13 bases. The ends lost 6 bases at V and 6 bases at J; junction bases unmatched: 11. The CDR3 totals 16 residues. Germline V lookup: CDR1 MDHEN, CDR2 SYDVKM.

The chain carries TRBV18 and TRBJ2-7, with TRBD1 matching over 7 bases. Trimming cost V 5 bases and J 2 bases; bases outside gene matches: 6. The CDR3 runs 14 residues. Germline CDR1 is KGHSH and CDR2 is LQKENI. This CDR3 reads CASSTDRVPYEQYF. The DNA for the CDR3 is TGTGCCAGCTCAACAGACAGGGTACCCTACGAGCAGTACTTC. Together with reference TRBV18 and TRBJ2-7, the CDR3 gives the full variable domain: NAGVMQNPRHLVRRRGQEARLRCSPMKGHSHVYWYRQLPEEGLKFMVYLQKENIIDESGMPKERFSAEFPKEGPSILRIQQVVRGDSAAYFCASSTDRVPYEQYFGPGTRLTVT.

The chain is built from TRBV4-1 and TRBJ2-7; D unclear. V was clipped by 0 bases and J by 3 bases, with 15 bases between them. Germline V gene data show CDR1 as MGHRA and CDR2 as YSYEKL. The CDR3 contains 16 residues. The CDR3 DNA reads TGCGCCAGCAGCCAAGATAGCCAGAATCTTAACTACGAGCAGTACTTC. Encoded protein: CASSQDSQNLNYEQYF.

The rearrangement joins TRBV19 to TRBJ2-5; possibly TRBD1 or TRBD2 for D (5 bases each). Germline V gene lookup returns CDR1 LNHDA and CDR2 SQIVND (reference sequence). The CDR3 has 13 amino acids. The ends were cut back, 5 bases at V and 0 bases at J, with 7 bases in the middle. CDR3 nucleotide sequence: TGTGCCAGTAGTGGGACGGACCAAGAGACCCAGTACTTC. Translating gives CASSGTDQETQYF.

The J gene is TRBJ2-2, the V gene TRBV12-3 or TRBV12-4; no definite D call. The CDR3 loop spans 12 amino acids. The ends were cut back, 5 bases at V and 3 bases at J, with 4 bases in the middle. CDR3 residues: CASSTYTGELFF. Here the CDR3 DNA reads TGTGCCAGCAGTACATACACCGGGGAGCTGTTTTTT.

This clonotype appeared a few times. The rearrangement links TRBV28 to TRBJ2-1; TRBD2 matches 11 bases. Germline V gene sequence: CDR1 MDHEN, CDR2 SYDVKM. The CDR3 length is 15 residues. J lost 9 bases, V lost 8 bases, and 12 bases had no gene match. The CDR3 DNA reads as TGTGCCAGCCTACAAGGTACTAGCGGGAGCTCTGAGCAGTTCTTC. It codes for CASLQGTSGSSEQFF.

This chain uses TRBV7-2 with TRBJ2-1, with 9 nucleotides matching TRBD2. The CDR3 runs to 14 residues. The V segment lost 2 bases and the J segment 10 bases; nucleotides outside the gene matches: 6. Germline V gene data show CDR1 as SGHTA and CDR2 as FQGNSA. The CDR3 region is CASSLLAGAGEQFF. The CDR3 DNA reads TGTGCCAGCAGCTTATTAGCGGGAGCTGGGGAGCAGTTCTTC.

The rearrangement uses TRBV11-2 and TRBJ1-3; no clear D gene. Trimming pared 1 base from V and 3 bases from J, leaving 13 bases between. The CDR3 is 16 residues long. The V gene's germline CDR1 is SGHAT and CDR2 FQNNGV. The CDR3, as DNA: TGTGCCAGCAGCTTAGGAGGTGGTTCGGGTGGAAACACCATATATTTT. Its protein is CASSLGGGSGGNTIYF. Filled out from reference TRBV11-2 and TRBJ1-3, the complete variable domain reads EAGVAQSPRYKIIEKRQSVAFWCNPISGHATLYWYQQILGQGPKLLIQFQNNGVVDDSQLPKDRFSAERLKGVDSTLKIQPAKLEDSAVYLCASSLGGGSGGNTIYFGEGSWLTVV.

Of note for this clonotype: A read error may account for a junction end that differs from germline. This rearrangement joins TRBV19 to TRBJ1-4; D is unresolved. CDR1 LNHDA and CDR2 SQIVND come from the germline V gene (reference sequence). This CDR3 contains 14 residues. The CDR3 protein is CAGRRIGSGEKLFF. CDR3 nucleotides: TGTGCCGGTAGACGGATCGGTTCGGGGGAAAAACTGTTTTTT. The entire variable domain, with the rest obtained from reference TRBV19 and TRBJ1-4, is as follows: DGGITQSPKYLFRKEGQNVTLSCEQNLNHDAMYWYRQDPGQGLRLIYYSQIVNDFQKGDIAEGYSVSREKKESFPLTVTSAQKNPTAFYLCAGRRIGSGEKLFFGSGTQLSVL.

The chain uses TRBV6-6 and TRBJ2-5, with unresolved D. The CDR3 runs 12 residues. Looked up from germline, CDR1 is MNHNY and CDR2 is SVGAGI (reference sequence). V was trimmed by 0 bases and J by 4 bases, leaving 3 bases between them. CDR3 amino acids: CASSYSVETQYF. The CDR3 coding sequence is TGTGCCAGCAGTTACTCCGTAGAGACCCAGTACTTC.

The chain joins TRBV5-1 to TRBJ1-4, with 7 nucleotides matching TRBD1. The CDR3 has 15 amino acids. Germline V gene sequence: CDR1 SGHRS, CDR2 YFSETQ. The J segment lost 7 bases and the V segment lost 4 bases, leaving 10 bases of the junction unmatched. The CDR3 DNA reads as TGCGCCAGCAGCCGTACGACAGGGAGGGCTGAAAAACTGTTTTTT. The encoded protein is CASSRTTGRAEKLFF.

This clonotype was observed a few times. The CDR3: CSARGDRVFRKTQYF. The CDR3 DNA follows: TGCAGTGCTAGAGGAGATAGGGTTTTCAGAAAGACCCAGTACTTC. The chain carries TRBV20-1 and TRBJ2-5; D remains unclear. Looked up from germline, CDR1 is DFQATT and CDR2 is SNEGSKA (reference sequence). V lost 1 base to trimming and J lost 6 bases, with 18 bases between them. This CDR3 is 15 amino acids long.

This clonotype was picked up a small number of times. The rearrangement joins TRBV7-2 to TRBJ2-5, with D possibly matching TRBD1 (6 bases). Looked up from germline, CDR1 is SGHTA and CDR2 is FQGNSA. The CDR3 spans 14 residues. Trimming cost V 4 bases and J 2 bases, with 11 bases left between them. CDR3 DNA: TGTGCCAGCAGCTCCCCCCAGGGGCAAGAGACCCAGTACTTC. Translating gives CASSSPQGQETQYF. The variable domain in full, completed from reference TRBV7-2 and TRBJ2-5, reads GAGVSQSPSNKVTEKGKDVELRCDPISGHTALYWYRQSLGQGLEFLIYFQGNSAPDKSGLPSDRFSAERTGGSVSTLTIQRTQQEDSAVYLCASSSPQGQETQYFGPGTRLLVL.

This chain joins TRBV27 and TRBJ2-5, with 16 bases that match TRBD2. The CDR3 has 17 amino acids. The germline gives CDR1 MNHEY, CDR2 SMNVEV (reference sequence). Trimming took 4 bases from V and 5 from J; bases not matched to a gene: 7. The CDR3 DNA follows: TGTGCCAGCAGTTCCGGGACTAGCGGGAGGGCCTGGGAGACCCAGTACTTC. Protein: CASSSGTSGRAWETQYF.

The rearrangement joins TRBV3-1 to TRBJ2-2; a possible D gene is TRBD1 (7 bases). V lost 1 base and J lost 4, with 22 bases in between. This CDR3 has 19 amino acids. From germline, CDR1 is LGHDT and CDR2 YNNKEL (reference sequence). CDR3 sequence: CASSQGGTETHYITGELFF. The CDR3 DNA reads as TGTGCCAGCAGCCAAGGCGGGACAGAAACCCACTATATCACCGGGGAGCTGTTTTTT.

The CDR3 sequence is CASRVGIGSTDTQYF. In DNA form, the CDR3 reads TGTGCCAGCAGAGTAGGGATAGGTAGCACAGATACGCAGTATTTT. This chain connects TRBV28 to TRBJ2-3; D gene unclear. This CDR3 comprises 15 residues. V shed 6 bases and J shed 0 bases, with 13 bases lying between them. Germline V gene data show CDR1 as MDHEN and CDR2 as SYDVKM. The complete variable domain, with remaining parts taken from reference TRBV28 and TRBJ2-3, reads DVKVTQSSRYLVKRTGEKVFLECVQDMDHENMFWYRQDPGLGLRLIYFSYDVKMKEKGDIPEGYSVSREKKERFSLILESASTNQTSMYLCASRVGIGSTDTQYFGPGTRLTVL.

The V and J genes are TRBV5-1 and TRBJ2-1, with TRBD2 as a possible D gene (7 bases). CDR1 and CDR2 from the germline V gene are SGHRS and YFSETQ. V was clipped by 6 bases and J by 9 bases, with 22 bases between them. This CDR3 has 15 residues. The CDR3: CASNPRRGGYGEQFF. The DNA for the CDR3 is TGCGCCAGCAACCCCCGTCGCGGGGGCTATGGTGAGCAGTTCTTC.

This clonotype turned up a few times. The chain recombines TRBV20-1 with TRBJ1-5; D is unresolved. Germline-derived CDR1 and CDR2 are DFQATT and SNEGSKA (reference sequence). Trimming shortened V by 0 bases and J by 0 bases, and 24 bases separated the two germline ends. The CDR3 has 20 residues. CDR3 residues: CSARDFSPKAARLSNQPQHF. The CDR3 nucleotides are TGCAGTGCTAGAGATTTTAGTCCGAAGGCAGCTAGACTTAGCAATCAGCCCCAGCATTTT.

This clonotype was observed a handful of times. Its ends do not fully match the called genes, so a read error is possible. The rearrangement joins TRBV5-4 to TRBJ2-1; 8 bases fit TRBD2. CDR3 length: 14 amino acids. Per the germline V gene, CDR1 is SGHNT and CDR2 is YYREEE (reference sequence). The CDR3 region is CASSDGLASDEQHF. The CDR3 DNA sequence: TGTGCCAGCAGCGACGGACTAGCCTCCGACGAGCAGCACTTC. Using reference TRBV5-4 and TRBJ2-1 for the parts outside the CDR3, the full variable domain is ETGVTQSPTHLIKTRGQQVTLRCSSQSGHNTVSWYQQALGQGPQFIFQYYREEENGRGNFPPRFSGLQFPNYSSELNVNALELDDSALYLCASSDGLASDEQHFGPGTRLTVL.

J is TRBJ1-1 and V is TRBV4-1, with a tentative D call TRBD1 (6 bases). The V end lost 3 bases, the J end lost 2 bases, and 16 bases lay between the germline ends. Germline V gene sequence: CDR1 MGHRA, CDR2 YSYEKL. This CDR3 has 16 residues. CDR3: CASSQRRTASNTEAFF. The CDR3 nucleotides are TGCGCCAGCAGCCAGAGGCGGACAGCTAGCAACACTGAAGCTTTCTTT.

This clonotype came up a few times. V usage is TRBV28 and J usage is TRBJ2-5; 14 bases line up with TRBD2. Unmatched junction bases numbered 7, after V lost 6 bases and J lost 4 bases. Germline values: CDR1 MDHEN, CDR2 SYDVKM. This CDR3 is built from 16 residues. The CDR3 sequence is CASSLGLAGVRETQYF. CDR3 nucleotide sequence: TGTGCCAGCAGCCTGGGACTAGCGGGAGTACGAGAGACCCAGTACTTC.

Written as DNA, the CDR3 is TGTGCCAGCAGCCAAGGTATCCCTCCGGCTAGCCCCACAGATACGCAGTATTTT. Encoded protein: CASSQGIPPASPTDTQYF. V and J are TRBV4-2 and TRBJ2-3; tentative D call: TRBD2 (5 bases). The CDR3 length is 18 residues. Germline V CDR1 and CDR2: LGHNA, YNFKEQ. Between the trimmed V and J ends, which lost 1 base and 2 bases, there was a span of 19 bases.

The chain's CDR3 is CSAGWGTEAFF. CDR3 bases: TGCAGCGCCGGGTGGGGCACTGAAGCTTTCTTT. This sequence joins TRBV29-1 and TRBJ1-1; D is ambiguous. V lost 7 bases to trimming and J lost 4 bases, with 10 bases between them. The length of the CDR3 is 11 residues. Germline CDR1 is SQVTM and CDR2 is ANQGSEA.

The CDR3 loop reads CSARGYGNSYNEQFF. The CDR3 DNA sequence: TGCAGTGCTAGAGGTTACGGGAACTCCTACAATGAGCAGTTCTTC. The chain is built from TRBV20-1 and TRBJ2-1, with D possibly TRBD2 on 5 matching bases. This CDR3 contains 15 residues. V dropped 1 base and J dropped 0 bases, with 10 bases sitting between them. From germline, CDR1 is DFQATT and CDR2 SNEGSKA (reference sequence).